Sequencing of this T cell receptor (beta chain) was carried out in a study of early T cells in non-severe SARS-CoV-2 infection. TCRdb reprocessed the 5' RACE reads with MiXCR, giving one entry per CDR3 protein. Here the sample spans tens of thousands of distinct CDR3 sequences, 10% to 12% being singletons. The clonotype comes from an adult who was a healthcare worker with PCR-confirmed SARS-CoV-2 infection or an uninfected control (not recorded which). Sequencing was performed on whole blood.

CDR3 in DNA: TGTGCCAGCAGTGCTCCCGCGGGCCCTACATCTCACGAGCAGTACTTC. Residues: CASSAPAGPTSHEQYF. V usage is TRBV6-1 and J usage is TRBJ2-7; a weak D match, TRBD2 (5 bases). The CDR3 is made up of 16 amino acids. The ends were cut back, 4 bases at V and 5 bases at J, with 21 bases in the middle. CDR1 MNHNS and CDR2 SASEGT come from the germline V gene.